The 5 T cell receptor beta chains in this list originate from one sample, sequenced in a study of T cells in tumors after PD-1 blockade. TCRdb's copy holds only in-frame clones and misses some; the assay was immunoSEQ multiplex PCR. The sample lists about 33,000 clones; approximately 78% were seen once. The sample in question was PBMCs, obtained before anti-PD-1 treatment. These receptors originate from a human donor with basal cell carcinoma.

V and J are TRBV27 and TRBJ2-5; D not certain. The CDR3 has 14 residues. The germline V gene encodes CDR1 MNHEY and CDR2 SMNVEV (reference sequence). With 2 bases removed from V and 7 bases from J, the gap between germline ends came to 14 bases. CDR3 DNA: TGTGCCAGCAGTTTAGGTTCCGGGTACGGGACCCAGTACTTC. Amino acid sequence: CASSLGSGYGTQYF.

This clone was observed a few times. This chain joins TRBV19 and TRBJ1-1, with D unclear. V shed 3 bases and J shed 5 bases, with 16 bases lying between them. The CDR3 length is 15 residues. Germline V gives CDR1 LNHDA, CDR2 SQIVND (reference sequence). DNA of the CDR3: TGTGCCAGTAGTATGGAACCTTTTCGAAAAACTGAAGCTTTCTTT. Its protein product is CASSMEPFRKTEAFF.

V usage is TRBV10-3 and J usage is TRBJ2-7; TRBD1 aligns across 7 bases. Trimming took 7 bases from V and 6 from J; bases not matched to a gene: 9. CDR1 and CDR2 (germline): ENHRY, SYGVKD. The CDR3 is made up of 13 amino acids. The CDR3: CAIMPGQSREQYF. In DNA, the CDR3 is TGTGCCATCATGCCGGGACAGTCTCGCGAGCAGTACTTC.

This sequence joins TRBV28 and TRBJ1-2, with D tentatively TRBD1 (5 bases). Germline CDR1 reads MDHEN; CDR2 reads SYDVKM. V dropped 5 bases and J dropped 5 bases, with 9 bases sitting between them. The CDR3 is 12 amino acids. In nucleotides, the CDR3 is TGTGCCAGCAGTCGGGGGAGTTATGGCTACACCTTC. Its protein product is CASSRGSYGYTF.

The CDR3 bases are TGTGCCAGCAGCAACTCGGGACTAGCGGACTACAATGAGCAGTTCTTC. Its translation is CASSNSGLADYNEQFF. The rearrangement uses TRBV21-1 and TRBJ2-1; the table's D call of TRBD2 was not tested on the DNA. TRBV21-1 is a recognized pseudogene. This CDR3 has 16 residues.